The 7 T cell receptor beta chains below come from one sample, sequenced in a study of blood T cell repertoires in COVID-19. Using immunoSEQ multiplex PCR, the repertoire was profiled, and TCRdb retains in-frame clones only, with some absent. The data contain some 150,000 clones, about 88% of them singletons. Source material: peripheral blood. Receptor source: a man between 40 and 49 years old with acute or convalescent COVID-19.

This chain joins TRBV25-1 and TRBJ1-5, with a tentative D call TRBD1 (6 bases). CDR1 and CDR2 from the germline V gene are MGHDK and SYGVNS. The CDR3 length is 17 residues. Trimming removed 6 bases from V and 4 bases from J, with 22 bases in between. The CDR3 spells CASSPGDNKPPNQPQHF. The DNA for the CDR3 is TGTGCCAGCAGCCCCGGGGACAACAAACCCCCAAATCAGCCCCAGCATTTT.

For this clone: Distinct nucleotide sequences in the sample also encode this CDR3. The chain has TRBV9 and TRBJ1-2; the D is unclear. Trimming pared 4 bases from V and 1 base from J, leaving 8 bases between. The CDR3 extends over 13 amino acids. Germline loops: CDR1 SGDLS, CDR2 YYNGEE. The CDR3, as DNA: TGTGCCAGCAGCCCCCCCAGTAACTATGGCTACACCTTC. Its translation is CASSPPSNYGYTF.

This clone was seen just once. The chain couples TRBV5-1 to TRBJ2-6, with D possibly TRBD1 on 6 matching bases. Germline loops: CDR1 SGHRS, CDR2 YFSETQ. CDR3 length: 17 amino acids. Trimming took off 4 bases at V and 0 bases at J, with 14 bases between the two ends. The CDR3 nucleotides are TGCGCCAGCAGCGGGGGCGCTAAAACCTCTGGGGCCAACGTCCTGACTTTC. As protein: CASSGGAKTSGANVLTF.

The V gene is TRBV6-2 or TRBV6-3, the J gene TRBJ2-7; D unresolved. The CDR3 is made up of 13 amino acids. Trimming took 4 bases from V and 1 from J, leaving 8 bases between them. Looked up from germline, CDR1 is MNHEY and CDR2 is SVGEGT. DNA for the CDR3: TGTGCCAGCAGTTGGGCCAGATCCTACGAGCAGTACTTC. It encodes CASSWARSYEQYF.

The chain carries TRBV19 and TRBJ1-3; no clear D. Germline V gives CDR1 LNHDA, CDR2 SQIVND (reference sequence). This CDR3 region has 15 residues. With 7 bases removed from V and 4 bases from J, the gap between germline ends came to 17 bases. Written as DNA, the CDR3 is TGTGCCAGTACCTTGCTTGGGAGCTCCGGAAACACCATATATTTT. This gives the protein CASTLLGSSGNTIYF.

The J gene is TRBJ1-5, the V gene TRBV6-5; 9 bases are a match to TRBD1. Germline lookup yields CDR1 MNHEY and CDR2 SVGAGI. The V segment lost 6 bases and the J segment 5 bases; nucleotides outside the gene matches: 8. This CDR3 comprises 15 residues. The CDR3 here is CASSRGQGNDQPQHF. As DNA, the CDR3 is TGTGCCAGCAGCCGCGGACAGGGGAACGATCAGCCCCAGCATTTT.

V is TRBV5-1 and J is TRBJ1-6; 7 bases align to TRBD1. This CDR3 has 14 residues. V lost 5 bases and J lost 5; bases outside the gene matches: 4. Germline CDR1 reads SGHRS; CDR2 reads YFSETQ. The CDR3 sequence: CASSPTGDNSPLHF. In DNA form, the CDR3 reads TGCGCCAGCAGTCCTACAGGGGATAATTCACCCCTCCACTTT.